This is a list of T cell receptor beta chains from one sample in a study of CD8+CD57+ T cells in acquired aplastic anemia. Each CDR3 protein gets one entry after TCRdb re-called the reads with MiXCR. Here the sample spans under 200,000 distinct CDR3 sequences, roughly 45% being singletons. Material: sorted CD4+, CD8+, or CD8+CD57+ T cells (not recorded which) from PBMCs. The receptors were gathered from a human donor with aplastic anemia. CDR3s include the opening cysteine and the closing phenylalanine or tryptophan. Fields, in order: clone size, V gene, CDR3 protein. Some rows mark clone size as missing; the rest say once, few, many or name a class of expanded clone.

size: -
V: TRBV9
CDR3: CASSVEEGPLGGYTF

size: -
V: TRBV11-3
CDR3: CASSNTASYEQYF

size: few
V: TRBV2
CDR3: CASSKRSAGANVLTF

size: -
V: TRBV10-3
CDR3: CAISGLAGEGTQYF

size: few
V: TRBV10-3
CDR3: CAIRAHGSQETQYF

size: -
V: TRBV5-1
CDR3: CASSPGTGVEKLFF

size: -
V: TRBV10-2
CDR3: CASCTAGGTDTQYF

size: once
V: TRBV25-1
CDR3: CASSEEGTAYEQYF

size: -
V: TRBV29-1
CDR3: CSVPGLNTEAFF

size: many
V: TRBV2
CDR3: CASSVATNKNIQYF

size: -
V: TRBV20-1
CDR3: CSATQTLSGYEQYF

size: many
V: TRBV5-5
CDR3: CASKLDRTFTGELFF

size: many
V: TRBV24-1
CDR3: CATSDRTGGEADTQYF

size: many
V: TRBV29-1
CDR3: CSARRDGGNTEAFF

size: -
V: TRBV2
CDR3: CASSVDRRGEQYF

size: many
V: TRBV6-5
CDR3: CASSYSMTVYGYTF

size: -
V: TRBV15
CDR3: CATSRDKGYNYGYTF

size: -
V: TRBV10-3
CDR3: CASSGGRLMNTEAFF

size: -
V: TRBV6-1
CDR3: CASSDPGVTWTEAFF

size: -
V: TRBV25-1
CDR3: CASSRPGLDGYTF

size: few
V: TRBV10-1
CDR3: CASSDPGGAKTEAFF

size: -
V: TRBV3-1
CDR3: CASSQAGTNYGYTF

size: many
V: TRBV9
CDR3: CASSVNPDAQETQYF

size: few
V: TRBV7-3
CDR3: CASSRDINSPLHF

size: many
V: TRBV7-9
CDR3: CASSDPDRGLNTEAFF

size: once
V: TRBV11-2
CDR3: CASSPGPLEAQYF

size: -
V: TRBV5-1
CDR3: CASSVAPTNSYNSPLHF

size: many
V: TRBV7-2
CDR3: CASSLYHGQALTYEQYF

size: -
V: TRBV9
CDR3: CASSRQGSGTDTQYF

size: many
V: TRBV12-3/TRBV12-4
CDR3: CASSFYGLNYPGANVLTF

size: -
V: TRBV19
CDR3: CASSLLGGADTQYF

size: many
V: TRBV7-9
CDR3: CASSLGAGANIYEQYF

size: -
V: TRBV10-1
CDR3: CASSPGGLRTDTQYF

size: -
V: TRBV19
CDR3: CASSPARGSNEQFF

size: -
V: TRBV15
CDR3: CATSMGGGGPQHF

size: -
V: TRBV5-4
CDR3: CASSMGQPQASYNSPLHF

size: -
V: TRBV15
CDR3: CATSRDGSYTEAPF